The rows below give T cell receptor beta chains drawn from one sample of a study of metastatic and nonmetastatic thyroid tumors. TCRdb reanalyzed the PCR reads with MiXCR. The sample gives 25,000 to 35,000 clones, about 3.9% of which show up once; around a fifth is in the top ten. The sample taken for sequencing was blood. These receptors came from a female donor with papillary thyroid cancer or a benign thyroid nodule (not recorded which). Some clones in this sample may be carry-over from other donors' samples. Each CDR3 is given with its conserved first and last residue. D genes are given only for firm matches. Size tells how often a clone was seen (once, few, many) or the class of an expanded clone, and some rows leave it out.

J gene,D gene,V gene,clone size,CDR3 protein,CDR3 DNA
TRBJ2-3,.,TRBV6-5,medium-sized,CASSYRDSTDTQYF,TGTGCCAGCAGTTACCGGGACAGCACAGATACGCAGTATTTT
TRBJ2-7,TRBD2,TRBV19,many,CASSPFGRPSYEQYF,TGTGCCAGTAGTCCATTCGGGAGGCCATCCTACGAGCAGTACTTC
TRBJ2-1,TRBD2,TRBV25-1,many,CASSDASGNLYNEQFF,TGTGCCAGCAGTGATGCTAGCGGTAACCTTTACAATGAGCAGTTCTTC
TRBJ2-7,TRBD2,TRBV27,many,CASSTPGLADYEQYF,TGTGCCAGCAGTACACCGGGACTAGCCGACTACGAGCAGTACTTC
TRBJ1-2,.,TRBV28,few,CASRVPKGGVDGYTF,TGTGCCAGCAGAGTCCCTAAAGGGGGGGTCGATGGCTACACCTTC
TRBJ2-1,TRBD2,TRBV28,many,CASSFTGLRNNGQFF,TGTGCCAGCAGTTTTACGGGACTACGAAACAATGGGCAGTTCTTC
TRBJ2-3,.,TRBV20-1,few,CSASVRAGDTQYF,TGCAGTGCTAGTGTGCGGGCTGGGGATACGCAGTATTTT
TRBJ2-2,.,TRBV5-4,.,CASSLMGGTGELFF,TGTGCCAGCAGCTTAATGGGGGGCACCGGGGAGCTGTTTTTT
TRBJ2-3,TRBD2,TRBV30,.,CAWSPLGRETDTQYF,TGTGCCTGGAGCCCGTTAGGGAGGGAAACAGATACGCAGTATTTT
TRBJ2-2,TRBD2,TRBV5-6,many,CASSLLGGRAPGELFF,TGTGCCAGCAGCCTCTTAGGAGGGAGGGCCCCCGGGGAGCTGTTTTTT
TRBJ1-5,.,TRBV15,.,CATSPGAHQNQPQHF,TGTGCCACCAGTCCCGGGGCGCACCAAAATCAGCCCCAGCATTTT
TRBJ1-2,TRBD1,TRBV5-8,many,CASSLQGAYYGYTF,TGTGCCAGCAGCTTACAGGGGGCATATTATGGCTACACCTTC
TRBJ1-3,.,TRBV6-2/TRBV6-3,few,CASSSTGSHQSTIYF,TGTGCCAGCAGTTCAACCGGGTCACACCAGAGCACCATATATTTT
TRBJ1-1,.,TRBV6-1,.,CASISRGEGEAFF,TGTGCCAGCATCAGCAGGGGAGAGGGTGAAGCTTTCTTT
TRBJ2-7,TRBD1,TRBV24-1,medium-sized,CATSDPGTGKDEQYF,TGTGCCACCAGTGATCCCGGGACAGGGAAGGACGAGCAGTACTTC
TRBJ1-6,.,TRBV2,many,CARGSIQGSPLHF,TGTGCCAGAGGAAGTATTCAAGGTTCACCCCTCCACTTT
TRBJ2-2,.,TRBV7-3,many,CASSPQTSSGELFF,TGTGCCAGCAGCCCCCAGACTAGTTCCGGGGAGCTGTTTTTT
TRBJ2-7,TRBD2,TRBV18,many,CASQTSGSTSYEQYF,TGTGCCAGCCAGACAAGCGGGAGCACCTCCTACGAGCAGTACTTC
TRBJ2-2,.,TRBV5-1,few,CASSPEASVGRGTGDLFF,TGCGCCAGCAGCCCGGAGGCTAGCGTGGGCCGAGGCACCGGGGATCTGTTTTTT
TRBJ2-2,.,TRBV5-1,.,CASMDGGFGATNTGELFF,TGCGCCAGCATGGACGGGGGCTTCGGGGCTACGAACACCGGGGAGCTGTTTTTT
TRBJ2-3,.,TRBV24-1,.,CATSEEGAAGTQYF,TGTGCCACCAGTGAGGAGGGAGCCGCGGGTACGCAGTATTTT
TRBJ2-2,.,TRBV19,many,CASTSRRWAGELFF,TGTGCCAGTACCTCAAGAAGGTGGGCCGGGGAGCTGTTTTTT
TRBJ2-1,TRBD1,TRBV28,medium-sized,CASSARPGQRGYNEQFF,TGTGCCAGCAGTGCACGCCCGGGACAGCGAGGGTACAATGAGCAGTTCTTC
TRBJ1-4,TRBD1,TRBV7-9,.,CASSTGTATNEKLFF,TGTGCCAGCAGCACCGGGACAGCAACTAATGAAAAACTGTTTTTT
TRBJ2-1,TRBD2,TRBV28,few,CASSPSGSLDEQFF,TGTGCCAGCAGCCCTAGCGGGAGTTTAGATGAGCAGTTCTTC
TRBJ2-2,.,TRBV14,many,CASRRDLTNTGELFF,TGTGCCAGCAGACGGGACTTAACGAACACCGGGGAGCTGTTTTTT
TRBJ1-4,TRBD1,TRBV20-1,many,CSARPDRVSTNEKLFF,TGCAGTGCTAGACCGGACAGGGTCTCGACTAATGAAAAACTGTTTTTT
TRBJ2-1,TRBD2,TRBV20-1,few,CSASLLTSGGRNEQFF,TGCAGTGCTAGCCTTTTGACTAGCGGGGGCCGCAATGAGCAGTTCTTC
TRBJ2-1,TRBD1,TRBV24-1,.,CATSDSLRGRDRGWNEQFF,TGTGCCACCAGTGATTCGCTGCGGGGACGGGACAGGGGGTGGAATGAGCAGTTCTTC
TRBJ1-2,TRBD1,TRBV29-1,many,CSVSDRGYGYTF,TGCAGCGTATCGGACAGGGGCTATGGCTACACCTTC
TRBJ2-1,TRBD1,TRBV20-1,many,CSARDDREGLRNEQFF,TGCAGTGCTAGAGATGACAGGGAAGGACTTAGGAATGAGCAGTTCTTC
TRBJ2-7,TRBD2,TRBV5-4,many,CASSGGGMAGRSYEQYF,TGTGCCAGCAGCGGGGGGGGGATGGCCGGACGATCCTACGAGCAGTACTTC
TRBJ1-5,.,TRBV5-5,many,CASSAVNQPQHF,TGTGCCAGCAGCGCAGTCAATCAGCCCCAGCATTTT
TRBJ2-2,.,TRBV2,few,CASSGLSRRGGELFF,TGTGCCAGCAGTGGACTTTCCCGGAGGGGCGGGGAGCTGTTTTTT
TRBJ1-3,.,TRBV28,.,CASSADSSGNTIYF,TGTGCCAGCAGCGCGGATTCCTCTGGAAACACCATATATTTT
TRBJ2-7,TRBD1,TRBV27,medium-sized,CASKSPSGDRGLYEQYF,TGTGCCAGCAAGTCTCCTTCTGGGGACAGGGGACTCTACGAGCAGTACTTC
TRBJ1-1,TRBD1,TRBV20-1,many,CSARIRTGAFGNTEAFF,TGCAGTGCTAGGATACGGACAGGGGCCTTCGGAAACACTGAAGCTTTCTTT
TRBJ1-1,TRBD1,TRBV6-2/TRBV6-3,few,CASSTSTGARTEAFF,TGTGCCAGCAGCACATCGACAGGGGCTCGCACTGAAGCTTTCTTT
TRBJ2-6,.,TRBV19,once,CASSIFGRRGSGANVLTF,TGTGCCAGTAGTATATTTGGGCGGCGAGGATCTGGGGCCAACGTCCTTACTTTC
TRBJ2-7,TRBD1,TRBV27,many,CASSSTGGFYEQYF,TGTGCCAGCAGTTCCACAGGGGGCTTCTACGAGCAGTACTTC
TRBJ1-1,.,TRBV12-3/TRBV12-4,many,CASSRQIGTEAFF,TGTGCCAGCAGTAGACAAATAGGGACTGAAGCTTTCTTT
TRBJ2-5,TRBD1,TRBV7-9,.,CASSPLLGQGAEETQYF,TGTGCCAGCAGCCCTCTCCTAGGACAGGGGGCAGAAGAGACCCAGTACTTC